The 5 T cell receptor beta chains below come from one sample, sequenced in a study of shared clonotypes between healthy human individuals (dated by TCRdb to 2020 to 2021). Library method: the immunoSEQ multiplex PCR assay. TCRdb retrieved this table from immuneACCESS and kept in-frame rearrangements only. Not all clones are present; in checked studies, unresolved V genes account for under half, and no reason is known for the remainder. The sample contains about 2 million clones, 95% of them found a single time. In total, the top ten clones hold 0.1% to 0.15% of the sample. Sequenced input: naive CD4+ T cells sorted from blood. Interpreted using the paper, the cell subset or site label stands for: CD45RA+ positively selected. The receptor set was obtained from a man between 18 and 29 years old in good health.

The chain joins TRBV4-1 to TRBJ1-4; perhaps TRBD1 as D (5 bases). The CDR3 is made up of 15 amino acids. Germline CDR1 and CDR2: MGHRA and YSYEKL. The V and J ends lost 4 bases and 8 bases respectively, with 17 bases between them. CDR3 sequence reads: CASSRLGGGLEKLFF. CDR3 DNA sequence: TGCGCCAGCAGCCGCCTAGGCGGGGGATTAGAAAAACTGTTTTTT.

The rearrangement links TRBV28 to TRBJ1-6; no clear D. The CDR3 covers 14 residues. Between the trimmed V and J ends, which lost 2 bases and 4 bases, there was a span of 6 bases. Germline V CDR1 and CDR2: MDHEN, SYDVKM. In DNA form, the CDR3 reads TGTGCCAGCAGTTTACCTGATTATAATTCACCCCTCCACTTT. Protein product: CASSLPDYNSPLHF.

The rearrangement links TRBV5-4 to TRBJ2-5, with no clear D. The germline V gene encodes CDR1 SGHNT and CDR2 YYREEE (reference sequence). The CDR3 is made up of 14 amino acids. Trimming left V 0 bases short and J 1 base short, with 7 bases between. The CDR3 DNA follows: TGTGCCAGCAGCTTGGAGGTTTCCCAAGAGACCCAGTACTTC. It encodes CASSLEVSQETQYF.

Written as DNA, the CDR3 is TGTGCCAGCACCCCTCCCGGGACATTGAACACTGAAGCTTTCTTT. Its translation: CASTPPGTLNTEAFF. This sequence joins TRBV7-9 and TRBJ1-1; possible D gene TRBD1, 6 bases. Germline CDR1 and CDR2: SEHNR and FQNEAQ (reference sequence). The V and J ends lost 7 bases and 0 bases respectively, with 15 bases between them. The CDR3 runs to 15 residues.

The V gene is TRBV6-5, the J gene TRBJ1-2; 7 bases match TRBD1. The J segment lost 9 bases and the V segment lost 8 bases, leaving 9 bases of the junction unmatched. Looked up from germline, CDR1 is MNHEY and CDR2 is SVGAGI. There are 12 residues in the CDR3. The CDR3: CASRDSSKSYTF. CDR3 coding DNA: TGTGCCAGCCGGGACAGTAGTAAGAGCTACACCTTC.